This TCR beta chain comes out of a study of regulatory T cells in long-lasting Graves disease. CDR3-region Arm-PCR and iRepertoire HTBI primers produced the TCR beta libraries. Each CDR3 protein gets one entry after TCRdb re-called the multiplex PCR reads with MiXCR. The table has about 460,000 distinct CDR3 sequences, roughly 15% seen once. This CDR3 contains 17 residues. Germline CDR1 and CDR2: LGHDT and YNNKEL (reference sequence). J was trimmed by 3 bases and V by 4 bases; bases with no gene match: 8. Time point defined: newly diagnosed GD, antithyroid drugs for less than 3 months. RNA from PBMCs was the source of the TCR library. American Thyroid Association guidelines defined Graves' disease diagnosis. This clonotype was observed many times. As yet, its antigen is unknown. Findings and limits, study-wide: With persistent disease, TRBV28, TRBJ1-2 and TRBJ2-5 were the favored segments. Analyses excluded thyroid tissue, covering peripheral blood alone. TCR diversity in persistent Graves' patients was below that of newly diagnosed ones.

These data were also reused for a study on T cells in Graves' hyperthyroidism and ophthalmopathy.

The TCR sequence derives from a woman in her forties or fifties with Graves disease. This chain links TRBV3-1 with TRBJ2-7, with 14 nucleotides matching TRBD2. The sequencing used peripheral blood mononuclear cells (PBMCs), collected at new diagnosis, from a patient treated with antithyroid drugs. The DNA of the CDR3 is TGTGCCAGCAGCCCCACCGGGACTAGCGGGAGTCACTACGAGCAGTACTTC. Translation: CASSPTGTSGSHYEQYF.